This section outlines one TCR beta chain sequence together with its context. Profiling relied on immunoSEQ multiplex PCR, and the TCRdb table lists in-frame clones only, not all of them. The table lists over 85,000 clones, approximately 90% of them singletons. The sample comes from a study of blood T cell repertoires in COVID-19. The germline V gene encodes CDR1 MNHEY and CDR2 SVGAGI. V lost 9 bases and J lost 0; bases outside the gene matches: 11. CDR3 length equals 15 residues. V usage is TRBV6-5 and J usage is TRBJ2-7; TRBD2 matches at 7 bases. Sequencing was carried out using peripheral blood. The source is a man in his forties or fifties with active COVID-19. The CDR3 here is CASWGGHGSSYEQYF. CDR3 in DNA: TGTGCCAGTTGGGGAGGGCATGGGAGCTCCTACGAGCAGTACTTC.